Below, 19 T cell receptor beta chains from the same sample are listed, as sequenced in a study of shared clonotypes between healthy human individuals. Clones were read by immunoSEQ multiplex PCR, and TCRdb kept only the in-frame ones, dropping some. The data contain nearly 2 million clones, about 94% of them singletons. Naive CD8 cells lacked CD45RO and underwent positive selection for CCR7, leaving out terminally differentiated effector memory CD45RA+ cells. The sequencing sample was made of naive CD8+ T cells sorted from blood. These receptors all come from a man aged 18 to 30 in good health.

The V call is TRBV4-3, the J call TRBJ2-1, with D unresolved. This CDR3 has 17 amino acids. V lost 0 bases and J 4 bases, leaving 16 bases between the germline ends. Germline CDR1 reads LGHNA; CDR2 reads YSLEER. The CDR3 here is CASSQESVFVSYNEQFF. As DNA, the CDR3 is TGCGCCAGCAGCCAAGAAAGCGTCTTCGTGTCGTACAATGAGCAGTTCTTC.

The chain is built from TRBV7-9 and TRBJ2-2; perhaps TRBD2 as D (5 bases). There are 15 residues in the CDR3. Germline values: CDR1 SEHNR, CDR2 FQNEAQ (reference sequence). V was shortened by 6 bases and J by 4 bases, with 15 bases between the two germline ends. CDR3 loop: CASSATGKATGELFF. In DNA form, the CDR3 reads TGTGCCAGCAGTGCGACCGGGAAAGCCACCGGGGAGCTGTTTTTT.

The V gene is TRBV9, the J gene TRBJ2-7; 12 positions agree with TRBD2. The V gene end was trimmed by 5 bases and the J gene end by 0 bases; junction bases not matched to a gene: 9. CDR3 length: 17 residues. CDR1 SGDLS and CDR2 YYNGEE come from the germline V gene. The CDR3 loop is CASSLGLAGPLSYEQYF. In DNA, the CDR3 is TGTGCCAGCAGTTTAGGACTAGCGGGACCTCTCTCCTACGAGCAGTACTTC.

This clone came up a few times. The rearrangement joins TRBV10-1 to TRBJ1-1; D is undetermined. V lost 0 bases, J lost 0 bases, and 5 bases lay in between. The CDR3 contains 14 residues. Germline V gives CDR1 WNHNN, CDR2 SYGVQD (reference sequence). The CDR3 DNA is TGCGCCAGCAGTGAGTCGGTAATGAACACTGAAGCTTTCTTT. Its protein is CASSESVMNTEAFF.

Details on this clone: This CDR3 is also generated by other DNA sequences in the sample. The CDR3 coding sequence is TGCGCCAGCAGCCAAGAGAGGGGGAGGGGTAATGAGCAGTTCTTC. Translation gives CASSQERGRGNEQFF. The chain combines TRBV4-1 with TRBJ2-1; D is possibly TRBD2 (7 bases). The CDR3 has 15 amino acids. Germline-derived CDR1 and CDR2 are MGHRA and YSYEKL. Trimming took 0 bases from V and 7 from J, leaving 13 bases between them.

V is TRBV28 and J is TRBJ2-5; TRBD1 matches at 9 bases. CDR1 and CDR2 (germline): MDHEN, SYDVKM. CDR3 length equals 13 residues. Losses at the gene ends were 6 bases for V and 5 bases for J; bases not matched to a gene: 4. The CDR3 nucleotides are TGTGCCAGCAGGGGACAGGGATGGGAGACCCAGTACTTC. Translating gives CASRGQGWETQYF.

This chain connects TRBV19 to TRBJ2-3, with D unclear. CDR1 is LNHDA, CDR2 SQIVND, per germline (reference sequence). The CDR3 spans 13 residues. V gave up 3 bases and J gave up 1 base, with 5 bases separating them. The CDR3 protein is CASSIVGTDTQYF. CDR3 DNA: TGTGCCAGTAGTATCGTGGGCACAGATACGCAGTATTTT.

In regard to this clone: Other DNA sequences within the sample encode an identical CDR3. This chain joins TRBV11-2 and TRBJ2-7; the D gene is possibly TRBD2 (6 bases). The CDR3 sequence is 14 residues long. Germline lookup yields CDR1 SGHAT and CDR2 FQNNGV. Trimming left V 3 bases short and J 3 bases short, with 12 bases between. In DNA form, the CDR3 reads TGTGCCAGCAGCTTCGGGGGACTCAGCTACGAGCAGTACTTC. It codes for CASSFGGLSYEQYF.

In its sample, this clone was seen once. This sequence joins TRBV27 and TRBJ2-1; D remains ambiguous. Germline CDR1 is MNHEY and CDR2 is SMNVEV (reference sequence). This CDR3 has 14 amino acids. V lost 3 bases, J lost 4 bases, and 10 bases lay in between. The CDR3: CASSFSPEYNEQFF. CDR3 DNA: TGTGCCAGCAGTTTTAGCCCCGAGTACAATGAGCAGTTCTTC.

The rearrangement joins TRBV6-5 to TRBJ2-7, with 7 nucleotides matching TRBD1. Trimming took 6 bases from V and 4 from J; bases not matched to a gene: 9. The length of the CDR3 is 14 residues. In germline, CDR1 is MNHEY, CDR2 SVGAGI. The CDR3 here is CASSGPGQTYEQYF. The CDR3 DNA sequence: TGTGCCAGCAGCGGGCCGGGACAGACTTACGAGCAGTACTTC.

The chain uses TRBV5-1 and TRBJ1-5, with 9 nucleotides matching TRBD1. V trimming: 3 bases; J trimming: 4 bases; junction bases outside the gene matches: 8. Germline CDR1 SGHRS, CDR2 YFSETQ. The CDR3 is made up of 16 amino acids. Here the CDR3 DNA reads TGCGCCAGCAGCTGGACAGGGGTCTCCCTTAATCAGCCCCAGCATTTT. Translated, it gives CASSWTGVSLNQPQHF. Using reference TRBV5-1 and TRBJ1-5 for the parts outside the CDR3, the full variable domain is KAGVTQTPRYLIKTRGQQVTLSCSPISGHRSVSWYQQTPGQGLQFLFEYFSETQRNKGNFPGRFSGRQFSNSRSEMNVSTLELGDSALYLCASSWTGVSLNQPQHFGDGTRLSIL.

Worth noting for this clone: Other DNA sequences of this sample code for an identical CDR3. The V gene is TRBV27, the J gene TRBJ2-3, with D possibly matching TRBD2 (5 bases). CDR3 length equals 13 residues. Trimming cost V 5 bases and J 6 bases, with 12 bases left between them. Germline V lookup: CDR1 MNHEY, CDR2 SMNVEV (reference sequence). CDR3 region: CASSVLGGDTQYF. The DNA for the CDR3 is TGTGCCAGCAGTGTACTAGGTGGGGATACGCAGTATTTT.

The chain combines TRBV27 with TRBJ2-1; D is unclear. The CDR3 length is 13 residues. CDR1 and CDR2 (germline): MNHEY, SMNVEV (reference sequence). V was pared by 5 bases and J by 3 bases, with 8 bases between. The CDR3 region is CASSATDYNEQFF. The CDR3 DNA reads as TGTGCCAGCAGTGCGACGGACTACAATGAGCAGTTCTTC.

The chain links TRBV27 to TRBJ2-2; 8 bases map to TRBD1. This CDR3 comprises 14 residues. V shed 11 bases and J 1 base; nucleotides not matched to a gene: 6. Germline values: CDR1 MNHEY, CDR2 SMNVEV (reference sequence). CDR3 DNA: TGTGCCGCGTCTGGACAGGGGAACACCGGGGAGCTGTTTTTT. It yields the protein CAASGQGNTGELFF.

The V and J genes are TRBV9 and TRBJ2-5; 7 bases map to TRBD1. The V and J ends lost 0 bases and 3 bases, in that order; junction bases with no gene match: 5. This CDR3 region has 15 residues. Germline CDR1 SGDLS, CDR2 YYNGEE. CDR3 coding DNA: TGTGCCAGCAGCGTAGAAGACAGGGAAGAAGAGACCCAGTACTTC. Amino acids: CASSVEDREEETQYF. Full variable domain (remainder filled in from reference TRBV9 and TRBJ2-5): DSGVTQTPKHLITATGQRVTLRCSPRSGDLSVYWYQQSLDQGLQFLIQYYNGEERAKGNILERFSAQQFPDLHSELNLSSLELGDSALYFCASSVEDREEETQYFGPGTRLLVL.

The chain combines TRBV19 with TRBJ1-5; D is ambiguous. This CDR3 spans 15 amino acids. Trimming removed 6 bases from V and 3 bases from J, with 15 bases in between. Germline loops: CDR1 LNHDA, CDR2 SQIVND (reference sequence). CDR3 amino acids: CASSPLVQINQPQHF. The CDR3 DNA follows: TGTGCCAGTAGCCCCCTGGTGCAAATCAATCAGCCCCAGCATTTT. Based on the CDR3 plus reference TRBV19 and TRBJ1-5, the full variable domain is DGGITQSPKYLFRKEGQNVTLSCEQNLNHDAMYWYRQDPGQGLRLIYYSQIVNDFQKGDIAEGYSVSREKKESFPLTVTSAQKNPTAFYLCASSPLVQINQPQHFGDGTRLSIL.

Regarding this clone: The same CDR3 also results from other DNA sequences found in this sample. This sequence joins TRBV27 and TRBJ2-7; D unresolved. Trimming removed 3 bases from V and 0 bases from J, with 6 bases in between. The CDR3 runs 13 residues. Germline CDR1 and CDR2: MNHEY and SMNVEV (reference sequence). The CDR3 reads CASSFRASYEQYF. The CDR3 nucleotides are TGTGCCAGCAGTTTTAGGGCCTCCTACGAGCAGTACTTC.

The chain is built from TRBV7-9 and TRBJ1-2, with TRBD1 identical over 9 bases. The length of the CDR3 is 14 residues. Germline V gene sequence: CDR1 SEHNR, CDR2 FQNEAQ (reference sequence). Trimming cost V 1 base and J 6 bases; bases outside gene matches: 3. The CDR3 is CASSLGRTGDGYTF. The DNA for the CDR3 is TGTGCCAGCAGCTTAGGCCGGACAGGGGATGGCTACACCTTC. The full variable domain, with the rest looked up from reference TRBV7-9 and TRBJ1-2, is DTGVSQNPRHKITKRGQNVTFRCDPISEHNRLYWYRQTLGQGPEFLTYFQNEAQLEKSRLLSDRFSAERPKGSFSTLEIQRTEQGDSAMYLCASSLGRTGDGYTFGSGTRLTVV.

The genes are TRBV6-5 and TRBJ2-1; no reliable D call. The V end lost 6 bases, the J end lost 1 base, and 13 bases lay between the germline ends. The germline V gene encodes CDR1 MNHEY and CDR2 SVGAGI. This CDR3 is 15 amino acids long. The CDR3 is CASSEWAGSYNEQFF. DNA for the CDR3: TGTGCCAGCAGCGAGTGGGCAGGTTCCTACAATGAGCAGTTCTTC.